Each of the 5 T cell receptor beta chains below was sequenced from the same sample in a study of T cell repertoires in cytomegalovirus infection. These receptors lack a known antigen. TCRdb re-derived calls from the reads in MiXCR, one entry per CDR3 protein. The table has about 52,000 distinct CDR3 sequences, around a fifth seen once. Sequenced material: CD8+ T cells from cultured PBMCs, taken from culture after CMV antigen stimulation. The receptors here all came from a human donor in good health (CMV status not recorded). Some clones in this sample may be carry-over from other donors' samples.

This clonotype has just a few counts. The chain has TRBV20-1 and TRBJ1-6; no clear D. V lost 7 bases to trimming and J lost 8 bases, with 21 bases between them. This CDR3 has 15 amino acids. The germline V gene encodes CDR1 DFQATT and CDR2 SNEGSKA (reference sequence). CDR3 in amino acids: CSVPVDHPRDSPLHF. CDR3 coding DNA: TGCAGTGTTCCCGTTGACCACCCAAGGGATTCACCCCTCCACTTT.

The J gene is TRBJ2-7, the V gene TRBV11-2; TRBD2 agrees at 7 bases. This CDR3 spans 14 amino acids. The V segment lost 4 bases and the J segment 7 bases; nucleotides outside the gene matches: 10. Germline V lookup: CDR1 SGHAT, CDR2 FQNNGV. The CDR3 sequence is CASSSRDYQYEQYF. Here the CDR3 DNA reads TGTGCCAGCAGCTCCCGGGACTACCAATATGAGCAGTACTTC.

The V gene is TRBV19, the J gene TRBJ2-3, with 9 bases fitting TRBD2. CDR3 length: 15 residues. V lost 3 bases and J lost 4; bases outside the gene matches: 5. In germline, CDR1 is LNHDA, CDR2 SQIVND (reference sequence). The CDR3 sequence is CASSMRGGRADTQYF. Written as DNA, the CDR3 is TGTGCCAGTAGTATGCGGGGGGGCCGGGCAGATACGCAGTATTTT.

This clonotype was seen at least ten times. The chain uses TRBV7-7 and TRBJ2-7; TRBD1 is a possible D gene (6 bases). The V end lost 6 bases, the J end lost 6 bases, and 21 bases lay between the germline ends. Germline V gene data show CDR1 as SSHAT and CDR2 as FNYEAQ (reference sequence). The CDR3 is made up of 15 amino acids. The DNA for the CDR3 is TGTGCCAGCAGTCCCGGACAGAGTAGTGTCGGCGAGCAGTACTTC. It encodes CASSPGQSSVGEQYF.

This clonotype was counted between two and nine times. This chain links TRBV7-2 with TRBJ2-7; 10 nucleotides agree with TRBD2. The CDR3 is 15 residues long. V gave up 6 bases and J gave up 2 bases; unmatched junction bases: 7. Germline V gene sequence: CDR1 SGHTA, CDR2 FQGNSA. The CDR3 spells CASSFGLAVTYEQYF. The CDR3 DNA reads TGTGCCAGCAGTTTCGGACTAGCGGTAACCTACGAGCAGTACTTC.